Below are 20 T cell receptor beta chains sequenced from a single sample in a study of OX40 agonist ivuxolimab in advanced cancers. Generated by immunoSEQ multiplex PCR, the TCRdb table keeps only in-frame clones and is missing some. The sample has 30,000 to 35,000 clones, 82% seen once. Here the sequenced sample was CD4+ or CD8+ T cells sorted from blood, taken in a trial of the OX40 agonist ivuxolimab. These TCRs come from an adult with an advanced solid tumor such as melanoma, head and neck, liver or kidney cancer.

The chain employs TRBV29-1 and TRBJ2-7, with no clear D. The CDR3 is 11 residues long. CDR1 and CDR2 from the germline V gene are SQVTM and ANQGSEA. The ends were cut back, 6 bases at V and 4 bases at J, with 10 bases in the middle. As DNA, the CDR3 is TGCAGCGTGGACCTAGAATACGAGCAGTACTTC. Protein product: CSVDLEYEQYF.

This chain joins TRBV5-4 and TRBJ2-3; D is unresolved. V lost 4 bases, J lost 6 bases, and 15 bases lay in between. CDR1 is SGHNT, CDR2 YYREEE, per germline (reference sequence). The CDR3 sequence is 14 residues long. CDR3 loop: CASSLAQVRDTQYF. The CDR3 DNA is TGTGCCAGCAGCCTGGCGCAGGTTAGGGATACGCAGTATTTT.

This chain links TRBV4-3 with TRBJ1-5; D gene unclear. CDR3 length equals 15 residues. The ends were cut back, 0 bases at V and 11 bases at J, with 17 bases in the middle. Germline assignment: CDR1 LGHNA and CDR2 YSLEER. Here the CDR3 DNA reads TGCGCCAGCAGCCAAGATTGGCCGAAGGGAGGGTCCCAGCATTTT. It yields the protein CASSQDWPKGGSQHF.

This chain links TRBV21-1 with TRBJ2-7; the table's D call, TRBD1, has no DNA check behind it. TRBV21-1 is designated a pseudogene. This CDR3 is built from 16 residues. The CDR3 nucleotides are TGTGCCAGCAGCCGCCGCGGAGGGGGCGGCCCGAGTCAGCAGTACTTC. Its translation is CASSRRGGGGPSQQYF.

The chain joins TRBV7-2 to TRBJ2-3; TRBD2 matches at 8 bases. The germline V gene has CDR1 SGHTA and CDR2 FQGNSA. With V trimmed by 10 bases and J by 8 bases, 14 bases remained unmatched. The CDR3 runs to 14 residues. The CDR3 sequence: CANRPSGLDGTQYF. The CDR3 DNA follows: TGTGCCAACCGTCCTAGCGGGCTGGATGGTACGCAGTATTTT.

The chain carries TRBV19 and TRBJ1-2; D is undetermined. V was cut by 4 bases and J by 8 bases, with 14 bases left in between. This CDR3 region has 13 residues. CDR1 is LNHDA, CDR2 SQIVND, per germline (reference sequence). This CDR3 reads CASSTSTETGYTF. The DNA of the CDR3 is TGTGCCAGTAGTACCTCCACAGAAACGGGCTACACCTTC.

The chain carries TRBV13 and TRBJ1-2, with D hard to call. The germline CDR1 and CDR2 sequences are PRHDT and FYEKMQ (reference sequence). V gave up 4 bases and J gave up 3 bases, with 9 bases separating them. This CDR3 has 13 amino acids. The CDR3, as DNA: TGTGCCAGCAGCTCTCGAGCCGACTATGGCTACACCTTC. This gives the protein CASSSRADYGYTF.

The chain combines TRBV9 with TRBJ2-7; TRBD1 is a possible D gene (7 bases). The CDR3 loop spans 14 amino acids. V lost 1 base, J lost 2 bases, and 10 bases lay in between. From germline, CDR1 is SGDLS and CDR2 YYNGEE. The CDR3: CASSVQGGPYEQYF. The CDR3 bases are TGTGCCAGCAGCGTACAGGGGGGCCCCTACGAGCAGTACTTC.

This chain links TRBV5-6 with TRBJ2-7, with D unresolved. Deletions cut 3 bases from V and 3 bases from J, with 16 bases between. This CDR3 has 15 residues. Germline CDR1 is SGHDT and CDR2 is YYEEEE. The CDR3 coding sequence is TGTGCCAGCAGCTCTCTGAGAACCATAAACTACGAGCAGTACTTC. Encoded protein: CASSSLRTINYEQYF.

This clone was seen only a few times. The chain recombines TRBV5-1 with TRBJ2-5; 12 bases line up with TRBD1. CDR3 length: 15 amino acids. J lost 5 bases, V lost 2 bases, and 4 bases had no gene match. Germline V CDR1 and CDR2: SGHRS, YFSETQ. The CDR3 nucleotides are TGCGCCAGCAGCTTTGGGGGACAGGGGGCTGAGACCCAGTACTTC. Its protein product is CASSFGGQGAETQYF.

The chain joins TRBV7-8 to TRBJ2-5; TRBD1 or TRBD2 may be the D gene (5 bases each). The V end lost 6 bases, the J end lost 5 bases, and 16 bases lay between the germline ends. Looked up from germline, CDR1 is SGHVS and CDR2 is FQNEAQ. The CDR3 spans 14 residues. The CDR3 reads CASRRRDGGETQYF. The CDR3 nucleotides read TGTGCCAGCAGGCGCCGGGATGGGGGTGAGACCCAGTACTTC. Full variable domain (remainder filled in from reference TRBV7-8 and TRBJ2-5): GAGVSQSPRYKVAKRGQDVALRCDPISGHVSLFWYQQALGQGPEFLTYFQNEAQLDKSGLPSDRFFAERPEGSVSTLKIQRTQQEDSAVYLCASRRRDGGETQYFGPGTRLLVL.

The rearrangement joins TRBV19 to TRBJ1-1; D not resolved. Germline V CDR1 and CDR2: LNHDA, SQIVND (reference sequence). CDR3 length: 14 residues. V lost 7 bases to trimming and J lost 0 bases, with 12 bases between them. CDR3: CASTLRGVNTEAFF. The CDR3 nucleotides are TGTGCCAGTACTCTCCGGGGTGTGAACACTGAAGCTTTCTTT.

This clone has only one observation. The chain combines TRBV7-2 with TRBJ2-7, with D unclear. CDR1 SGHTA and CDR2 FQGNSA come from the germline V gene. The V and J ends lost 5 bases and 2 bases respectively, with 13 bases between them. This CDR3 is 14 amino acids long. DNA for the CDR3: TGTGCCAGCAGCCCTAGGAACGGGCCCTACGAGCAGTACTTC. Residues: CASSPRNGPYEQYF. The full variable domain, rest sourced from reference TRBV7-2 and TRBJ2-7, is GAGVSQSPSNKVTEKGKDVELRCDPISGHTALYWYRQSLGQGLEFLIYFQGNSAPDKSGLPSDRFSAERTGGSVSTLTIQRTQQEDSAVYLCASSPRNGPYEQYFGPGTRLTVT.

In nucleotides, the CDR3 is TGTGCCAGCAGTCAGGGGCCGGCGGGACCGAACACTGAAGCTTTCTTT. The encoded protein is CASSQGPAGPNTEAFF. The V call is TRBV9, the J call TRBJ1-1; D may be TRBD1 (6 bases). CDR1 is SGDLS, CDR2 YYNGEE, per germline. CDR3 length: 16 amino acids. V lost 5 bases, J lost 1 base, and 18 bases lay in between.

This clone was counted a few times. The chain employs TRBV30 and TRBJ2-3; a possible D gene is TRBD1 (5 bases). Trimming shortened V by 3 bases and J by 4 bases, and 8 bases separated the two germline ends. CDR3 length equals 12 residues. Germline assignment: CDR1 GTSNPN and CDR2 SVGIG (reference sequence). The CDR3 nucleotides read TGTGCCTGGAGCAGGGTAGCAGATACGCAGTATTTT. Encoded protein: CAWSRVADTQYF.

The rearrangement links TRBV5-4 to TRBJ2-7, with unresolved D. Per germline, CDR1 SGHNT and CDR2 YYREEE (reference sequence). Trimming stripped 4 bases from V and 2 bases from J, with 7 bases between. The CDR3 has 12 residues. As DNA, the CDR3 is TGTGCCAGCAGCCTCAACACCTACGAGCAGTACTTC. Its protein product is CASSLNTYEQYF.

This clone came up once. The chain uses TRBV5-1 and TRBJ2-5; D is perhaps TRBD1 or TRBD2 (5 bases each). The end of the DNA fits TRBJ2-7 better, so the J call may be wrong. Germline V gene data show CDR1 as SGHRS and CDR2 as YFSETQ. This CDR3 region has 13 residues. This chain's CDR3 is CASSAGTSNEQYF. CDR3 DNA sequence: TGCGCCAGCAGCGCCGGGACGTCAAACGAGCAGTACTTC.

This clone was counted only a few times. CDR3 sequence: CASGPGGRDQPQHF. The CDR3 DNA follows: TGTGCTAGTGGGCCCGGTGGCAGGGATCAGCCCCAGCATTTT. The chain uses TRBV12-5 and TRBJ1-5, with a tentative D call TRBD1 (5 bases). Germline CDR1 is LGHNT and CDR2 is FRNRAP. Between the trimmed V and J ends, which lost 6 bases and 5 bases, there was a span of 14 bases. The CDR3 is 14 residues long.

The chain uses TRBV25-1 and TRBJ2-3; D is undetermined. The ends were cut back, 1 base at V and 5 bases at J, with 4 bases in the middle. The CDR3 length is 12 residues. Germline CDR1 and CDR2: MGHDK and SYGVNS. CDR3 loop: CASSESRDTQYF. The CDR3 DNA is TGTGCCAGCAGTGAATCAAGAGATACGCAGTATTTT.

This clone was observed a few times. The chain joins TRBV29-1 to TRBJ2-7, with D possibly TRBD2 on 5 matching bases. The germline V gene has CDR1 SQVTM and CDR2 ANQGSEA. Trimming left V 1 base short and J 4 bases short, with 14 bases between. The CDR3 runs 14 residues. In nucleotides, the CDR3 is TGCAGCGTTGAAGGGTACTTGGGGAGATACGAGCAGTACTTC. Residues: CSVEGYLGRYEQYF.